Below, one T cell receptor (beta chain) is given with its context. Its antigen is not known. The data belong to a study of CD8+ T cells in alopecia areata. About the study: Oral tofacitinib, 5 to 10 mg twice daily, was given in an open-label trial. Scoring of severity for treated patients was based on percentage of affected scalp area. Whole-study findings and limits: Besides other cells, scalp samples also yield sequences of resident alphabeta T cells from normal skin.

Reverse transcribed after extraction, RNA yielded cDNA as the sequencing template. TCRdb's table, derived via immunoSEQ multiplex PCR, lists solely in-frame clones and lacks some. The data show approximately 150,000 clones, with 60% to 75% seen just once and 13% to 15% held by the top ten. CDR3 length: 14 residues. Germline CDR1 is MGHRA and CDR2 is YSYEKL. Trimming pared 1 base from V and 1 base from J, leaving 5 bases between. The treatment here: oral pan-JAK inhibitor, 5-10 mg twice daily. Investigators sorted PBMCs to obtain both CD4+ and CD8+ T cells. The sequenced sample was CD4+ T cells sorted from blood, obtained at week 24, from a patient treated with tofacitinib. The origin of this receptor is a human donor with alopecia areata. This chain connects TRBV4-1 to TRBJ1-5; D call uncertain. CDR3 nucleotides: TGCGCCAGCAGCCAAGTCGGCAGCAATCAGCCCCAGCATTTT. Its protein is CASSQVGSNQPQHF.